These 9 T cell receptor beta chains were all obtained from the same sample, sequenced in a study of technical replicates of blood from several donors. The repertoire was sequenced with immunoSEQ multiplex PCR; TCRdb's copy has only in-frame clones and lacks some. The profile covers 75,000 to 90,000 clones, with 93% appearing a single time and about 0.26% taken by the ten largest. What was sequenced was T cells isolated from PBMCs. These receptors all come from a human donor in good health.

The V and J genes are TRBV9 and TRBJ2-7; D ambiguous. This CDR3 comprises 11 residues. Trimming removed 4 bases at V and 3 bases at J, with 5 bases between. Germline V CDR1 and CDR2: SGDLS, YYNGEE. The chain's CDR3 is CASSSHYEQYF. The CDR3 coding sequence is TGTGCCAGCAGCTCACACTACGAGCAGTACTTC.

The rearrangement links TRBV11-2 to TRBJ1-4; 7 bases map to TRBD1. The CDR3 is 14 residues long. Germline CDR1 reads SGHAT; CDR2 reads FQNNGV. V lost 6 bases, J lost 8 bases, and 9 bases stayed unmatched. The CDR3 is CASRGAGTEEKLFF. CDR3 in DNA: TGTGCCAGCAGGGGCGCCGGGACAGAGGAAAAACTGTTTTTT.

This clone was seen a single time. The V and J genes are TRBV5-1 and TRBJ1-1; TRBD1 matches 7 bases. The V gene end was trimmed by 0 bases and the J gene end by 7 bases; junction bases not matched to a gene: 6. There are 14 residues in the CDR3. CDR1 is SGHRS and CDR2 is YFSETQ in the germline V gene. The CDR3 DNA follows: TGCGCCAGCAGCTTGGGGGACAGTCTTATTGAAGCTTTCTTT. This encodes CASSLGDSLIEAFF.

In DNA form, the CDR3 reads TGTGCCAGCAGCTTAAGCCTGTCTCAGCCCCAGCATTTT. This encodes CASSLSLSQPQHF. The genes are TRBV7-7 and TRBJ1-5; D remains unclear. With 2 bases removed from V and 6 bases from J, the gap between germline ends came to 8 bases. The CDR3 runs 13 residues. Per germline, CDR1 SSHAT and CDR2 FNYEAQ (reference sequence).

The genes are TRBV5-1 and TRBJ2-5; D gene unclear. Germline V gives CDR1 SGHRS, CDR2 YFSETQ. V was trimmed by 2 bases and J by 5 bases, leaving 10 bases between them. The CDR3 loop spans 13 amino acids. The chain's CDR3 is CASSFFPSETQYF. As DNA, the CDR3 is TGCGCCAGCAGCTTTTTCCCGAGTGAGACCCAGTACTTC.

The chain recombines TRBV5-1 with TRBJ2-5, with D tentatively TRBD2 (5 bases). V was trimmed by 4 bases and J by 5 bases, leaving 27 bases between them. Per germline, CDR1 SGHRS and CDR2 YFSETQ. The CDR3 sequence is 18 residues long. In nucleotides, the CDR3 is TGCGCCAGCAGCCCTCTACCGGGGAACTCGAGGTCGGGGGAGACCCAGTACTTC. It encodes CASSPLPGNSRSGETQYF.

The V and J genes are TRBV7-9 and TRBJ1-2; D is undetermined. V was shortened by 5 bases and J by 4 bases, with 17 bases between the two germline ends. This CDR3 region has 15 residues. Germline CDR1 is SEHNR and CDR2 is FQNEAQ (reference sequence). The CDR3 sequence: CASSTLLQTPYGYTF. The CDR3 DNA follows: TGTGCCAGCAGCACCCTACTTCAGACACCCTATGGCTACACCTTC.

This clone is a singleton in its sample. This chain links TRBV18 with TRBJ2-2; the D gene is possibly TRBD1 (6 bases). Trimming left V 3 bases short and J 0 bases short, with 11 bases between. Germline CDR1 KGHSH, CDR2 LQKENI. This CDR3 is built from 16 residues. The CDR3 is CASSPGTPSNTGELFF. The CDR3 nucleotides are TGTGCCAGCTCACCCGGGACACCCTCGAACACCGGGGAGCTGTTTTTT.

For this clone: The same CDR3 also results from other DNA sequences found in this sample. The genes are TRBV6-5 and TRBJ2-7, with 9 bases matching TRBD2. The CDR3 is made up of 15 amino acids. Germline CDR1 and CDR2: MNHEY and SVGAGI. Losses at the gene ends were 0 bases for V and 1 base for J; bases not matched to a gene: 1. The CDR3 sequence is CASSYSTSGSYEQYF. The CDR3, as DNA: TGTGCCAGCAGTTACTCGACTAGCGGATCCTACGAGCAGTACTTC.